These T cell receptor beta chains were read from a single sample in a study of beta chain features in type 1 diabetes. TCRdb's copy holds only in-frame clones and misses some; the assay was immunoSEQ multiplex PCR. Among 680,000 or so clones, 15% to 19% were seen once, and the ten largest hold about 0.093%. The sequenced material came from naive CD4+ T cells from blood. These receptors were obtained from a man younger than 35 in good health. Each CDR3 is given with its conserved first and last residue. A D gene is named only where the DNA matches it firmly. Not all rows give a size; the values are once, few, many and, for expanded clones, a class.

d_call: TRBD1
v_call: TRBV2
j_call: TRBJ2-2
clone_size: few
cdr3_aa: CASSSNRGTGELFF
cdr3_nt: TGTGCCAGCAGTTCAAACAGGGGTACCGGGGAGCTGTTTTTT

d_call: .
v_call: TRBV9
j_call: TRBJ2-1
clone_size: .
cdr3_aa: CASSVESRSKGHEQFF
cdr3_nt: TGTGCCAGCAGCGTAGAGTCCCGAAGCAAAGGCCATGAGCAGTTCTTC

d_call: .
v_call: TRBV18
j_call: TRBJ1-2
clone_size: .
cdr3_aa: CASSPEQYYGYTF
cdr3_nt: TGTGCCAGCTCACCGGAACAGTACTATGGCTACACCTTC

d_call: .
v_call: TRBV4-2
j_call: TRBJ1-2
clone_size: .
cdr3_aa: CASSQDRGDQGGYTF
cdr3_nt: TGTGCCAGCAGCCAAGATCGAGGGGATCAAGGTGGCTACACCTTC

d_call: TRBD2
v_call: TRBV7-9
j_call: TRBJ2-5
clone_size: few
cdr3_aa: CASSPGWLAGAQYQETQYF
cdr3_nt: TGTGCCAGCAGTCCTGGGTGGCTAGCGGGGGCCCAGTACCAAGAGACCCAGTACTTC

d_call: .
v_call: TRBV5-1
j_call: TRBJ1-2
clone_size: few
cdr3_aa: CASSFVAPAYGYTF
cdr3_nt: TGCGCCAGCAGCTTTGTAGCCCCCGCCTATGGCTACACCTTC

d_call: .
v_call: TRBV10-3
j_call: TRBJ1-2
clone_size: few
cdr3_aa: CAISSQESYGYTF
cdr3_nt: TGTGCCATCAGTTCACAGGAGTCCTATGGCTACACCTTC

d_call: .
v_call: TRBV18
j_call: TRBJ2-4
clone_size: .
cdr3_aa: CASSPLGEPLAKNIQYF
cdr3_nt: TGTGCCAGCTCACCACTCGGTGAACCACTAGCCAAAAACATTCAGTACTTC

d_call: TRBD1
v_call: TRBV5-4
j_call: TRBJ2-1
clone_size: .
cdr3_aa: CASSPYRGPYNEQFF
cdr3_nt: TGTGCCAGCAGCCCATACAGGGGACCTTACAATGAGCAGTTCTTC

d_call: TRBD2
v_call: TRBV4-3
j_call: TRBJ2-5
clone_size: .
cdr3_aa: CASSQAGTSLETQYF
cdr3_nt: TGCGCCAGCAGCCAAGCCGGGACTAGTCTAGAGACCCAGTACTTC

d_call: .
v_call: TRBV9
j_call: TRBJ2-7
clone_size: .
cdr3_aa: CASSGEPPLEQYF
cdr3_nt: TGTGCCAGCAGCGGCGAACCACCCCTCGAGCAGTACTTC

d_call: .
v_call: TRBV6-6
j_call: TRBJ1-2
clone_size: .
cdr3_aa: CASSYRASEGYTF
cdr3_nt: TGTGCCAGCAGTTATCGTGCCTCGGAAGGCTACACCTTC

d_call: TRBD1
v_call: TRBV5-1
j_call: TRBJ2-3
clone_size: .
cdr3_aa: CASSTGQGTDTQYF
cdr3_nt: TGCGCCAGCAGCACCGGACAGGGCACAGATACGCAGTATTTT

d_call: TRBD1
v_call: TRBV18
j_call: TRBJ2-7
clone_size: .
cdr3_aa: CASSPSTGSNEQYF
cdr3_nt: TGTGCCAGCTCACCCTCGACAGGGAGCAACGAGCAGTACTTC

d_call: TRBD2
v_call: TRBV15
j_call: TRBJ2-7
clone_size: few
cdr3_aa: CATSRDLGGLDEQYF
cdr3_nt: TGTGCCACCAGCAGAGATCTGGGAGGGTTGGACGAGCAGTACTTC

d_call: .
v_call: TRBV9
j_call: TRBJ2-7
clone_size: few
cdr3_aa: CASSVDLQANYEQYF
cdr3_nt: TGTGCCAGCAGCGTAGATCTTCAGGCGAACTACGAGCAGTACTTC

d_call: .
v_call: TRBV5-1
j_call: TRBJ2-4
clone_size: .
cdr3_aa: CASSLERTRAKNIQYF
cdr3_nt: TGCGCCAGCAGCTTGGAAAGAACAAGAGCCAAAAACATTCAGTACTTC

d_call: .
v_call: TRBV7-7
j_call: TRBJ2-2
clone_size: few
cdr3_aa: CASSSRQSSTGELFF
cdr3_nt: TGTGCTAGCAGCTCTAGACAGAGTTCCACCGGGGAGCTGTTTTTT

d_call: TRBD1
v_call: TRBV6-5
j_call: TRBJ1-2
clone_size: few
cdr3_aa: CASSYSTGMVGYTF
cdr3_nt: TGTGCCAGCAGTTACTCGACAGGGATGGTTGGCTACACCTTC

d_call: .
v_call: TRBV7-3
j_call: TRBJ2-1
clone_size: few
cdr3_aa: CASSSWAGGNNEQFF
cdr3_nt: TGTGCCAGCAGCTCATGGGCCGGGGGAAACAATGAGCAGTTCTTC

d_call: TRBD2
v_call: TRBV7-2
j_call: TRBJ2-1
clone_size: few
cdr3_aa: CASSFSGRAFRSYNEQFF
cdr3_nt: TGTGCCAGCAGCTTTAGCGGGAGGGCCTTTAGGTCCTACAATGAGCAGTTCTTC

d_call: .
v_call: TRBV10-3
j_call: TRBJ2-5
clone_size: few
cdr3_aa: CAISEGLARRETQYF
cdr3_nt: TGTGCCATCAGTGAAGGGCTAGCGAGAAGAGAGACCCAGTACTTC

d_call: .
v_call: TRBV4-3
j_call: TRBJ2-5
clone_size: .
cdr3_aa: CASSIGTSTQETQYF
cdr3_nt: TGCGCCAGCAGCATAGGGACAAGTACCCAAGAGACCCAGTACTTC

d_call: TRBD1
v_call: TRBV2
j_call: TRBJ1-6
clone_size: few
cdr3_aa: CASIGDRGRSPLHF
cdr3_nt: TGTGCCAGCATAGGGGACAGGGGACGTTCACCCCTCCACTTT

d_call: TRBD1
v_call: TRBV27
j_call: TRBJ1-2
clone_size: once
cdr3_aa: CASSSTGQGGGYTF
cdr3_nt: TGTGCCAGCAGTTCCACTGGACAGGGTGGTGGCTACACCTTC

d_call: .
v_call: TRBV4-2
j_call: TRBJ1-3
clone_size: few
cdr3_aa: CASSQEIFSGNTIYF
cdr3_nt: TGTGCCAGCAGCCAAGAGATATTCTCTGGAAACACCATATATTTT

d_call: .
v_call: TRBV4-1
j_call: TRBJ2-5
clone_size: .
cdr3_aa: CASSQGAGSGWTQYF
cdr3_nt: TGCGCCAGCAGCCAAGGGGCCGGGAGCGGGTGGACCCAGTACTTC

d_call: TRBD1
v_call: TRBV5-4
j_call: TRBJ2-3
clone_size: .
cdr3_aa: CASSPDRGTDTQYF
cdr3_nt: TGTGCCAGCAGCCCGGACAGGGGTACAGATACGCAGTATTTT

d_call: .
v_call: TRBV29-1
j_call: TRBJ1-1
clone_size: few
cdr3_aa: CSVEDRPNTEAFF
cdr3_nt: TGCAGCGTTGAAGACAGACCGAACACTGAAGCTTTCTTT

d_call: .
v_call: TRBV28
j_call: TRBJ2-7
clone_size: .
cdr3_aa: CASSRGLSYEQYF
cdr3_nt: TGTGCCAGCAGCAGGGGTCTATCCTACGAGCAGTACTTC

d_call: TRBD2
v_call: TRBV7-3
j_call: TRBJ2-3
clone_size: few
cdr3_aa: CASSLMASGRGTDTQYF
cdr3_nt: TGTGCCAGCAGCTTAATGGCTAGCGGGAGAGGCACAGATACGCAGTATTTT

d_call: .
v_call: TRBV10-3
j_call: TRBJ1-2
clone_size: .
cdr3_aa: CAITTGAPFYGYTF
cdr3_nt: TGTGCCATAACCACCGGGGCCCCTTTCTATGGCTACACCTTC

d_call: TRBD1
v_call: TRBV5-6
j_call: TRBJ1-1
clone_size: .
cdr3_aa: CASSTQGATEAFF
cdr3_nt: TGTGCCAGCAGCACACAGGGGGCGACTGAAGCTTTCTTT

d_call: TRBD2
v_call: TRBV27
j_call: TRBJ2-3
clone_size: few
cdr3_aa: CASTPAGTTDTQYF
cdr3_nt: TGTGCCAGCACCCCAGCGGGAACCACAGATACGCAGTATTTT

d_call: .
v_call: TRBV4-1
j_call: TRBJ1-5
clone_size: few
cdr3_aa: CASSRTPVGPQHF
cdr3_nt: TGCGCCAGCAGCCGGACCCCCGTGGGGCCCCAGCATTTT

d_call: .
v_call: TRBV29-1
j_call: TRBJ1-1
clone_size: few
cdr3_aa: CSGAQGRHTEAFF
cdr3_nt: TGCAGCGGGGCACAGGGAAGGCACACTGAAGCTTTCTTT

d_call: TRBD2
v_call: TRBV25-1
j_call: TRBJ2-2
clone_size: .
cdr3_aa: CASSALSSGNTGELFF
cdr3_nt: TGTGCCAGCAGCGCCCTCTCTAGCGGGAACACCGGGGAGCTGTTTTTT

d_call: .
v_call: TRBV6-5
j_call: TRBJ2-7
clone_size: .
cdr3_aa: CASSPVAPAVGEQYF
cdr3_nt: TGTGCCAGCAGTCCAGTGGCCCCGGCTGTGGGCGAGCAGTACTTC

d_call: .
v_call: TRBV7-9
j_call: TRBJ2-2
clone_size: few
cdr3_aa: CASSLMGTNTGELFF
cdr3_nt: TGTGCCAGCAGCTTGATGGGAACGAACACCGGGGAGCTGTTTTTT

d_call: .
v_call: TRBV7-2
j_call: TRBJ1-2
clone_size: .
cdr3_aa: CASSFLAYGYTF
cdr3_nt: TGTGCCAGCAGCTTTTTGGCCTATGGCTACACCTTC

d_call: TRBD1
v_call: TRBV27
j_call: TRBJ1-5
clone_size: few
cdr3_aa: CASSLRGGTGLSQPQHF
cdr3_nt: TGTGCCAGCAGTTTAAGAGGGGGGACAGGGCTTAGTCAGCCCCAGCATTTT

d_call: TRBD2
v_call: TRBV30
j_call: TRBJ2-1
clone_size: .
cdr3_aa: CAWSTFLTSGDVRNEQFF
cdr3_nt: TGTGCCTGGAGTACCTTTTTGACTAGCGGGGATGTGAGGAATGAGCAGTTCTTC

d_call: .
v_call: TRBV12-5
j_call: TRBJ2-2
clone_size: few
cdr3_aa: CASGPTRGGELFF
cdr3_nt: TGTGCTAGTGGTCCAACACGAGGCGGGGAGCTGTTTTTT

d_call: TRBD2
v_call: TRBV4-2
j_call: TRBJ2-2
clone_size: few
cdr3_aa: CASSRGLAGTGELFF
cdr3_nt: TGTGCCAGCAGCCGGGGACTAGCGGGAACCGGGGAGCTGTTTTTT